This TCR beta chain was captured in a study of blood T cell repertoires in COVID-19 (dated by TCRdb to about 2020). About the full investigation: Samples from collaborators originated in the United States, Italy and Spain and spanned both the acute and convalescent phases of COVID-19. The material from the prospective study consisted of cDNA or gDNA derived from T cells, B-cell-depleted T cells, or PBMCs. The dataset comprised deeply sampled blood TCRbeta repertoires from subjects exposed to, actively infected with, or recovered from COVID-19. The repertoires were released in a freely available public database intended as a resource for research on the immune response to SARS-CoV-2. Samples were obtained from the ongoing ImmuneRACE study (first 160 participants) and from some 1,200 subjects provided by 6 global collaborators. Sample metadata almost always included a de-identified subject ID, COVID-19 status, age in years and sex. Where available, HLA class I and class II types were obtained from metadata supplied by the sample provider rather than from assay-based typing. General conclusions and limits of the study: The amount of clinical and demographic metadata varied by source and participant and was provided uncurated.

TCRbeta CDR3 regions were amplified from genomic DNA by means of the immunoSEQ Assay, a bias-controlled multiplex PCR. The authors processed their data as follows. Nucleated cell counts per sample were estimated from amplification of reference gene primers within the assay. To quantify the absolute abundance of each unique TCRbeta CDR3 rearrangement, sequence reads were collapsed and filtered. For each sample, productive Simpson clonality was calculated as the square root of Simpson's diversity index over productive rearrangements. What TCRdb holds here is the immuneACCESS table cut down to in-frame rearrangements. Part of the clones is not present; checked against another copy, under half of the missing clones reflect an unresolved V gene, and the others are unexplained. V, J and clone size reflect that table, while D and trimming were determined from the DNA. Here the sample has roughly 50,000 clones; over 80% occur a single time. Approximately 8.4% of the sample comes from the top ten.

A note on this clone: Its cognate antigen has yet to be identified. Nothing much larger sits one base from this clone, and base qualities are not available.

The collaborating institutions used their own protocols to collect whole blood in K2EDTA tubes. Collaborator samples were shipped for TCRbeta analysis as frozen whole blood, isolated PBMCs, or DNA extracted from either sample type. Sequencing was performed on peripheral blood. This clonotype originated in a man in his fifties or sixties with acute or convalescent COVID-19.

The sequence in DNA is TGTGCCAGCAGCCGGACGGGAGGGGGCACTGAAGCTTTCTTT. It translates to CASSRTGGGTEAFF. This receptor chain uses TRBV6-5 and TRBJ1-1; TRBD1 is possibly the D segment (6 matching bases). V and J are truncated by 6 bases and 4 bases respectively, leaving an intervening sequence of 15 bases. The CDR3, cysteine through phenylalanine, is 14 amino acids long. Only the CDR3 portion is preserved as DNA: 42 bases, with reading frame beginning at the first base. CDR1 MNHEY and CDR2 SVGAGI were looked up in the germline V gene.